This T cell receptor (beta chain) is from a study of spatial heterogeneity in lung cancer. Study overall: There were consistently more beta-chain sequences detected than alpha-chain sequences.

Notes on the study in general: Circulating ubiquitous expanded tumor TCRs were observed more frequently at resection than at follow-up.

TCR cDNA molecules each carried a unique molecular identifier. TCRdb re-called the 5' RACE reads with MiXCR, one entry per CDR3 protein. Of about 23,000 distinct CDR3 sequences listed, 4% to 5% are singletons. Described time point: sample taken at primary tumor resection. Sequencing was performed on whole RNA extracted from tumor and nontumor lung tissue, or from frozen PBMC, and the material was left unsorted. Patients with untreated early-stage non-small cell lung cancer, numbering some 72, were the donors. Points on this clonotype: Its antigen is unidentified.

With 3 bases removed from V and 0 bases from J, the gap between germline ends came to 7 bases. CDR1 and CDR2 (germline): SGHNT, YYREEE (reference sequence). The CDR3 length is 14 residues. The clonotype originates from a male donor with early-stage non-small cell lung cancer. The material sequenced was PBMCs, taken at surgery. This chain uses TRBV5-4 with TRBJ1-5; D remains ambiguous. The CDR3 is CASSSRASNQPQHF. The CDR3 nucleotides read TGTGCCAGCAGCTCTAGAGCTAGCAATCAGCCCCAGCATTTT.